The rows below give T cell receptor beta chains drawn from one sample of a study of blood T cell repertoires in COVID-19. TCRdb's copy holds only in-frame clones and misses some; the assay was immunoSEQ multiplex PCR. The table includes approximately 120,000 clones, 75% to 90% detected once. Sequences were obtained from peripheral blood. These receptors were taken from a woman aged 50 to 60 who had recovered from COVID-19. Both conserved end residues are part of each CDR3. A D gene is named only where the DNA matches it firmly. Expanded clones are given a class, and other clones once, few, many or no size at all.

CDR3 | DNA | J | size | length | V | D
CASTNLAGGQETQYF | TGTGCCAGCACAAATCTAGCGGGGGGACAAGAGACCCAGTACTTC | TRBJ2-5 | - | 15 | TRBV6-5 | TRBD2
CASSPQKESSEQFF | TGTGCCAGCAGCCCCCAGAAGGAATCTAGTGAGCAGTTCTTC | TRBJ2-1 | - | 14 | TRBV7-9 | -
CASSIRPPSSGSGDEQFF | TGTGCCAGTAGTATAAGACCGCCTTCTAGCGGGAGTGGGGATGAGCAGTTCTTC | TRBJ2-1 | once | 18 | TRBV19 | TRBD2
CASSLGGGMSDTQYF | TGTGCCAGCAGTTTGGGGGGGGGAATGTCGGATACGCAGTATTTT | TRBJ2-3 | - | 15 | TRBV27 | TRBD2
CASSLAREDEQFF | TGTGCCAGCAGCTTAGCCAGGGAAGATGAGCAGTTCTTC | TRBJ2-1 | - | 13 | TRBV11-3 | -
CASSLALPSSYNEQFF | TGCGCCAGCAGCTTGGCTCTACCGAGCTCCTACAATGAGCAGTTCTTC | TRBJ2-1 | - | 16 | TRBV5-1 | -
CASSPPGATDTQYF | TGTGCCAGCAGCCCACCGGGAGCCACAGATACGCAGTATTTT | TRBJ2-3 | - | 14 | TRBV6-5 | -
CASSWTSGAETQYF | TGTGCCAGCAGCTGGACGAGCGGGGCTGAGACCCAGTACTTC | TRBJ2-5 | - | 14 | TRBV5-4 | TRBD2
CASSLYNTEAFF | TGTGCCAGCAGCTTATATAACACTGAAGCTTTCTTT | TRBJ1-1 | - | 12 | TRBV11-2 | -
CASSHGLAGVGEQYF | TGTGCCAGCAGCCACGGACTAGCGGGGGTCGGCGAGCAGTACTTC | TRBJ2-7 | many | 15 | TRBV7-9 | TRBD2
CASRETGGAIQYF | TGCGCCAGCAGGGAGACAGGGGGAGCCATTCAGTACTTC | TRBJ2-4 | many | 13 | TRBV5-1 | TRBD1
CASSFNLNTGELFF | TGTGCCAGCAGTTTTAACTTGAACACCGGGGAGCTGTTTTTT | TRBJ2-2 | few | 14 | TRBV7-3 | -